This TCR beta chain was recovered during a study of radiotherapy plus CTLA-4 blockade in lung cancer. The overall study: Disease control was seen in 25% to 40% of patients, objective responses in around 20%.

The CDR3 sequence is 13 residues long. V lost 6 bases to trimming and J lost 3 bases, with 11 bases between them. Germline V gene lookup returns CDR1 MNHNS and CDR2 SASEGT. Study results and caveats: Alongside interferon-beta, early blood T cell clone dynamics were reportedly the best predictor of response. After treatment with radiotherapy plus ipilimumab, TCR clones that came from the tumor expanded in blood.

Focal radiation and CTLA-4 blockade (ipilimumab) were tested in chemo-refractory metastatic non-small-cell lung cancer patients. Libraries were prepared by immunoSEQ multiplex PCR; TCRdb keeps only in-frame clonotypes and omits some of them. The sample gives some 90,000 clones, around 88% of which show up once; about 2% is in the top ten. On this clone itself: The antigen remains undetermined.

Specimen: peripheral blood, collected from a patient treated with radiotherapy plus ipilimumab. The clonotype comes from a human donor with non-small cell lung cancer who had a partial response to radiotherapy plus ipilimumab. This sequence joins TRBV6-1 and TRBJ1-2, with D perhaps TRBD1 (5 bases). Written as DNA, the CDR3 is TGTGCCAGCAGGGAGACAGACCACTATGGCTACACCTTC. Protein: CASRETDHYGYTF.